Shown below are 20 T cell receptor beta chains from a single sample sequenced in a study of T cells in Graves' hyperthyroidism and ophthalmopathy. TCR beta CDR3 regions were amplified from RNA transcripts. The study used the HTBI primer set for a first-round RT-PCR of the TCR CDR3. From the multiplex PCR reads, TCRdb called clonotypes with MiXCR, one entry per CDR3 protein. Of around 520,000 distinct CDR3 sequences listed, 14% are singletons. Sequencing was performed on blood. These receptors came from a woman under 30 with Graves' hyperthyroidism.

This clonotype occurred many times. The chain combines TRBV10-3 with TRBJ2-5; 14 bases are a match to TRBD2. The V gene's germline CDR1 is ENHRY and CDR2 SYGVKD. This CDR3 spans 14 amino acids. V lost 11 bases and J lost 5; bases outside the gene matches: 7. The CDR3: CASTSGRAGETQYF. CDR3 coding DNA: TGTGCCTCGACTAGCGGGAGGGCCGGGGAGACCCAGTACTTC.

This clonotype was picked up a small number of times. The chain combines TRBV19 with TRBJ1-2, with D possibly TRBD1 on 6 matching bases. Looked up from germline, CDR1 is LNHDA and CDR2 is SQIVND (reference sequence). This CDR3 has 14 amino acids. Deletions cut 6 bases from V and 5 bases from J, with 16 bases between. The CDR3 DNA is TGTGCCAGTAGGGGCGGGACAAACCAGTATGGCTACACCTTC. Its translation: CASRGGTNQYGYTF. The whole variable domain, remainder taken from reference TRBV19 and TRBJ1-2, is DGGITQSPKYLFRKEGQNVTLSCEQNLNHDAMYWYRQDPGQGLRLIYYSQIVNDFQKGDIAEGYSVSREKKESFPLTVTSAQKNPTAFYLCASRGGTNQYGYTFGSGTRLTVV.

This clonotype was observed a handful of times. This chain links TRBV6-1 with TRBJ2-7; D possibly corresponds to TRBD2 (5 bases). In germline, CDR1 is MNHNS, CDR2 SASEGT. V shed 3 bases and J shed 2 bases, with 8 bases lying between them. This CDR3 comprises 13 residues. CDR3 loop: CASSDGLAYEQYV. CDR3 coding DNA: TGTGCCAGCAGTGACGGACTGGCCTACGAGCAGTACGTC.

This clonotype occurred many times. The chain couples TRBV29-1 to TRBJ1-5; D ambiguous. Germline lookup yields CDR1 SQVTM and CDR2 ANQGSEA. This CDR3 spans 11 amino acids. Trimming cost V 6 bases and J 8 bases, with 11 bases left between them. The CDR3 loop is CSVGEVKPQHF. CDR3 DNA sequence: TGCAGCGTCGGTGAGGTCAAGCCCCAGCATTTT.

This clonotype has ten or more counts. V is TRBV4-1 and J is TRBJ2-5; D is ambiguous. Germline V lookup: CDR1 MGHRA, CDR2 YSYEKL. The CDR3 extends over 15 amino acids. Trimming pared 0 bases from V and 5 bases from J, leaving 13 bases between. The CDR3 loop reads CASSQESLVGETQYF. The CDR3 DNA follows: TGCGCCAGCAGCCAAGAAAGTCTAGTAGGGGAGACCCAGTACTTC.

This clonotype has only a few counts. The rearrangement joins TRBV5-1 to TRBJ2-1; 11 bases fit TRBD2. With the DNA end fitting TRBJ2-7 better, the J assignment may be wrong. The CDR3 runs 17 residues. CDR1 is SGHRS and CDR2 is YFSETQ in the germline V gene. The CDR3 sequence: CASSLAGVSGRDNEQYF. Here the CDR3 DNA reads TGCGCCAGCAGCTTGGCCGGGGTTAGCGGGAGGGACAATGAGCAGTACTTC.

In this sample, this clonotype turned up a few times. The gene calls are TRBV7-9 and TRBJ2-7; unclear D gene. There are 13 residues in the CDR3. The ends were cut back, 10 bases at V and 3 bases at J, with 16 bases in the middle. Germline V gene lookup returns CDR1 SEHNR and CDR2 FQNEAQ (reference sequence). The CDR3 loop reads CATAGEHHYEQYF. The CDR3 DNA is TGTGCCACAGCCGGAGAGCACCACTACGAGCAGTACTTC.

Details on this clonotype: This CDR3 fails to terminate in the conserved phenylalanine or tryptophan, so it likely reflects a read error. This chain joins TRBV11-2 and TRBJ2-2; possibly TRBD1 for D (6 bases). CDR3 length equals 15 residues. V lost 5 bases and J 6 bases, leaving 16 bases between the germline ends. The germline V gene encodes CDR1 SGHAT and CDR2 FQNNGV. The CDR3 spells CASSPLSGAAGELFL. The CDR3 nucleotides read TGTGCCAGCAGCCCCCTGTCAGGGGCCGCCGGGGAGCTGTTTCTT.

The CDR3 loop reads CAWSKRGGRTGELFF. The CDR3 DNA reads as TGTGCCTGGAGCAAAAGGGGCGGGAGAACCGGGGAGCTGTTTTTT. The gene calls are TRBV30 and TRBJ2-2, with 7 bases identical to TRBD2. The CDR3 has 15 residues. The V and J ends lost 3 bases and 5 bases, in that order; junction bases with no gene match: 9. Germline V gene data show CDR1 as GTSNPN and CDR2 as SVGIG (reference sequence).

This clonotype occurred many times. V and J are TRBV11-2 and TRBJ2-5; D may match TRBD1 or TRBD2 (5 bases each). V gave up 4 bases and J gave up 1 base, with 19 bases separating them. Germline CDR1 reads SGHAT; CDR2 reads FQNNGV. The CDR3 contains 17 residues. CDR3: CASSSTPDGTSQETQYF. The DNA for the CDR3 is TGTGCCAGCAGCTCCACTCCGGACGGGACCTCCCAAGAGACCCAGTACTTC.

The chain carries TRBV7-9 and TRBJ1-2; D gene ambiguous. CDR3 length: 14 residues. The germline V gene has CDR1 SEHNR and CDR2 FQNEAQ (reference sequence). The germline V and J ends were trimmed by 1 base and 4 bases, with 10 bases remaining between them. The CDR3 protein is CASSLEAIGYGYTF. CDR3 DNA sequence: TGTGCCAGCAGCTTAGAGGCGATCGGCTATGGCTACACCTTC.

The DNA of the CDR3 is TGCGCCAGCAGTACCGACTATTACAATGAGCAGTTCTTC. Translated, it gives CASSTDYYNEQFF. The rearrangement joins TRBV5-1 to TRBJ2-1, with D possibly matching TRBD2 (5 bases). Trimming stripped 5 bases from V and 4 bases from J, with 10 bases between. Germline CDR1 SGHRS, CDR2 YFSETQ. This CDR3 has 13 amino acids.

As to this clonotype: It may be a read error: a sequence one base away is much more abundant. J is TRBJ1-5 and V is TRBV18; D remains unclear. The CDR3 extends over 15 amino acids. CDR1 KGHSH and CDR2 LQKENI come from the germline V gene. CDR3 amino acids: CSSSPRDQAGQPQHF. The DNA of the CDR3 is TGTTCCAGCTCACCTAGAGACCAAGCGGGACAGCCCCAGCATTTT.

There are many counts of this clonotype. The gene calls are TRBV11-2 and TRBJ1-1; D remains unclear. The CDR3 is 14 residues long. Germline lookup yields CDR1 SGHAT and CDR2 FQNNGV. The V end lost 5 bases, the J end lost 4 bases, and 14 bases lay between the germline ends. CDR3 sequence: CASSPNELGTEAFF. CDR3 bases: TGTGCCAGCAGCCCTAACGAACTGGGCACTGAAGCTTTCTTT.

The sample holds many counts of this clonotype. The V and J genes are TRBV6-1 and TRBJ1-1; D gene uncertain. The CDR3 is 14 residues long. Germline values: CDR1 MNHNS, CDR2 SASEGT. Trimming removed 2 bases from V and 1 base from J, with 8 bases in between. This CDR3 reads CASSEQIGNTEAFF. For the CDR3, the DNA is TGTGCCAGCAGTGAACAGATAGGGAACACTGAAGCTTTCTTT.

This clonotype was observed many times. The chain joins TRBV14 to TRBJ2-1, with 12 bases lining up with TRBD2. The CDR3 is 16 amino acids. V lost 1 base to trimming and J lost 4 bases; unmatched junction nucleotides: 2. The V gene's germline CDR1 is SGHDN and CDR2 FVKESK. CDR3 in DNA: TGTGCCAGCAGCCAAGGACTAGCGGGAGAATACAATGAGCAGTTCTTC. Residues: CASSQGLAGEYNEQFF.

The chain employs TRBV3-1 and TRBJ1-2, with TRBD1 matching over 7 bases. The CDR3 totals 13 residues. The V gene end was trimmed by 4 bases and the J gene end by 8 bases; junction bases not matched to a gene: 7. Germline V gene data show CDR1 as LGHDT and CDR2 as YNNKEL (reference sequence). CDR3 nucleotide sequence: TGTGCCAGCAGCCTAGACAGGGTCGTAGGCTACACCTTC. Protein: CASSLDRVVGYTF.

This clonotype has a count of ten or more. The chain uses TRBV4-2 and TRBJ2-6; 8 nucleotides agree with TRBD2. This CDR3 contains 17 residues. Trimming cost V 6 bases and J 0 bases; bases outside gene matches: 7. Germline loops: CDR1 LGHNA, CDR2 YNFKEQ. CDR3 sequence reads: CASSHVTSDSGANVLTF. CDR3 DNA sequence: TGTGCCAGCAGTCACGTGACTAGCGACTCTGGGGCCAACGTCCTGACTTTC.

CDR3 nucleotides: TGCGCCAGCAGCCGAAATCAGGGTATTACTGAAGCTTTCTTT. This translates into CASSRNQGITEAFF. The chain combines TRBV4-1 with TRBJ1-1; D may be TRBD1 (5 bases). CDR1 is MGHRA and CDR2 is YSYEKL in the germline V gene. V lost 4 bases and J lost 5, with 14 bases in between. The CDR3 consists of 14 residues.

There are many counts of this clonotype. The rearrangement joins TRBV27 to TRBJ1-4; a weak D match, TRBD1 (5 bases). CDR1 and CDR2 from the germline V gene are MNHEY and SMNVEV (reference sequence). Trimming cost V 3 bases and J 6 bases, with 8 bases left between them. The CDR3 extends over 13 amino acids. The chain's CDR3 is CASSFQGYEKLFF. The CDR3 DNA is TGTGCCAGCAGTTTTCAGGGTTATGAAAAACTGTTTTTT. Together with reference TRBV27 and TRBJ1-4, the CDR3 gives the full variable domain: EAQVTQNPRYLITVTGKKLTVTCSQNMNHEYMSWYRQDPGLGLRQIYYSMNVEVTDKGDVPEGYKVSRKEKRNFPLILESPSPNQTSLYFCASSFQGYEKLFFGSGTQLSVL.